Presented here are 29 T cell receptor beta chains from one specimen sequenced in a study of T cell responses to AZD1222 COVID-19 vaccine. Method: immunoSEQ multiplex PCR; TCRdb's copy keeps in-frame clones and lacks some. Seen here are about 130,000 clones, just over 85% observed once, and the top ten hold under 20%. The sequencing used peripheral blood, collected on day 0 of MenACWY control vaccination. Receptors originate from an adult in good health.

The chain joins TRBV11-2 to TRBJ2-7, with TRBD1 matching over 8 bases. The germline CDR1 and CDR2 sequences are SGHAT and FQNNGV. The CDR3 spans 15 residues. V lost 5 bases to trimming and J lost 2 bases; unmatched junction nucleotides: 8. CDR3 in DNA: TGTGCCAGCAGCACCCACAGGGGGATGGCCTACGAGCAGTACTTC. This translates into CASSTHRGMAYEQYF. The whole variable domain, filled in from reference TRBV11-2 and TRBJ2-7, reads EAGVAQSPRYKIIEKRQSVAFWCNPISGHATLYWYQQILGQGPKLLIQFQNNGVVDDSQLPKDRFSAERLKGVDSTLKIQPAKLEDSAVYLCASSTHRGMAYEQYFGPGTRLTVT.

This chain connects TRBV2 to TRBJ1-5, with D perhaps matching TRBD1 (6 bases). This CDR3 is built from 15 residues. Trimming took 0 bases from V and 2 from J, leaving 8 bases between them. Per germline, CDR1 SNHLY and CDR2 FYNNEI. The CDR3 DNA is TGTGCCAGCAGTGAAGCGCGACAGGGCAATCAGCCCCAGCATTTT. It codes for CASSEARQGNQPQHF.

This clone was found once. The V and J genes are TRBV11-1 and TRBJ2-3; D is ambiguous. The CDR3 has 14 residues. The V end was cut by 3 bases, the J end by 2 bases, with 9 bases between. The germline gives CDR1 SGHAT, CDR2 FQDESV (reference sequence). The CDR3, as DNA: TGTGCCAGCAGCTTCAGCCCCCTCACAGATACGCAGTATTTT. Its protein is CASSFSPLTDTQYF.

The V call is TRBV2, the J call TRBJ1-1; TRBD1 matches at 7 bases. V was clipped by 5 bases and J by 1 base; unmatched bases: 10. This CDR3 comprises 16 residues. Germline CDR1 reads SNHLY; CDR2 reads FYNNEI. The CDR3 is CASSRPTGVENTEAFF. The CDR3 DNA is TGTGCCAGCAGTCGCCCCACAGGGGTGGAGAACACTGAAGCTTTCTTT.

The chain combines TRBV11-2 with TRBJ2-7; D is tentatively TRBD1 or TRBD2 (6 bases each). V gave up 5 bases and J gave up 4 bases, with 18 bases separating them. The V gene's germline CDR1 is SGHAT and CDR2 FQNNGV. This CDR3 has 15 residues. CDR3: CASSLGGSPRYEQYF. The DNA of the CDR3 is TGTGCCAGCAGCCTGGGGGGCAGCCCGAGGTACGAGCAGTACTTC. The variable domain in full, completed from reference TRBV11-2 and TRBJ2-7, reads EAGVAQSPRYKIIEKRQSVAFWCNPISGHATLYWYQQILGQGPKLLIQFQNNGVVDDSQLPKDRFSAERLKGVDSTLKIQPAKLEDSAVYLCASSLGGSPRYEQYFGPGTRLTVT.

The chain has TRBV19 and TRBJ2-1; TRBD1 matches 9 bases. CDR1 and CDR2 from the germline V gene are LNHDA and SQIVND (reference sequence). V lost 5 bases, J lost 7 bases, and 15 bases stayed unmatched. The CDR3 is 17 amino acids. CDR3 protein: CASSQGMGQGFGNEQFF. The CDR3 bases are TGTGCCAGTAGTCAGGGGATGGGACAGGGCTTTGGGAATGAGCAGTTCTTC.

The gene calls are TRBV5-1 and TRBJ2-5; TRBD2 agrees at 10 bases. The CDR3 consists of 16 residues. CDR1 and CDR2 (germline): SGHRS, YFSETQ. Losses at the gene ends were 6 bases for V and 3 bases for J; bases not matched to a gene: 11. The CDR3 sequence is CASTPAAGGGEETQYF. The DNA for the CDR3 is TGCGCCAGCACTCCGGCAGCGGGAGGGGGCGAAGAGACCCAGTACTTC.

V gene TRBV6-1 combines with J gene TRBJ2-1; 7 bases match TRBD2. The CDR3 runs to 16 residues. V lost 3 bases and J lost 1; bases outside the gene matches: 6. Germline V gene sequence: CDR1 MNHNS, CDR2 SASEGT. CDR3: CASSDRGLVSYNEQFF. The CDR3 DNA reads as TGTGCCAGCAGTGACCGAGGACTAGTTTCCTACAATGAGCAGTTCTTC.

This clone was seen a handful of times. V gene TRBV5-1 combines with J gene TRBJ2-1; D not resolved. Germline CDR1 SGHRS, CDR2 YFSETQ. The V gene lost 0 bases and the J gene lost 0 bases, with 4 bases spanning the gap. This CDR3 is 14 amino acids long. The CDR3 is CASSLGSSYNEQFF. The DNA of the CDR3 is TGCGCCAGCAGCTTGGGCTCCTCCTACAATGAGCAGTTCTTC.

This clone showed up just once. J is TRBJ1-5 and V is TRBV27; D is unresolved. V was shortened by 4 bases and J by 5 bases, with 15 bases between the two germline ends. This CDR3 spans 15 amino acids. Germline CDR1 and CDR2: MNHEY and SMNVEV (reference sequence). CDR3 loop: CASSSGGSTYQPQHF. CDR3 sequence (DNA): TGTGCCAGCAGTTCAGGCGGCAGTACTTATCAGCCCCAGCATTTT.

The rearrangement uses TRBV24-1 and TRBJ1-1, with D hard to call. Germline V lookup: CDR1 KGHDR, CDR2 SFDVKD. This CDR3 contains 15 residues. The V end lost 7 bases, the J end lost 4 bases, and 18 bases lay between the germline ends. The DNA for the CDR3 is TGTGCCACCAGGGGTTCGGGCGGCTCGGCCACTGAAGCTTTCTTT. Protein: CATRGSGGSATEAFF.

This chain uses TRBV5-4 with TRBJ2-7; D possibly uses TRBD1 or TRBD2 (5 bases each). CDR1 and CDR2 (germline): SGHNT, YYREEE (reference sequence). The CDR3 extends over 15 amino acids. The ends were cut back, 0 bases at V and 0 bases at J, with 10 bases in the middle. The CDR3 sequence is CASSLAGPSSYEQYF. DNA of the CDR3: TGTGCCAGCAGCTTGGCGGGGCCTAGCTCCTACGAGCAGTACTTC.

This clone occurred once. The rearrangement joins TRBV12-3 or TRBV12-4 to TRBJ2-1; no clear D. Trimming removed 4 bases at V and 2 bases at J, with 6 bases between. The CDR3 runs to 13 residues. CDR3 region: CASSSSTYNEQFF. CDR3 nucleotide sequence: TGTGCCAGCAGTTCAAGTACCTACAATGAGCAGTTCTTC.

The chain uses TRBV4-2 and TRBJ1-4; D remains ambiguous. This CDR3 region has 17 residues. CDR1 and CDR2 from the germline V gene are LGHNA and YNFKEQ. Trimming took off 0 bases at V and 2 bases at J, with 13 bases between the two ends. CDR3 sequence: CASSQDTRAWTNEKLFF. CDR3 DNA: TGTGCCAGCAGCCAAGATACCAGAGCGTGGACTAATGAAAAACTGTTTTTT.

The chain joins TRBV30 to TRBJ2-1; weak D call: TRBD1 (6 bases). Trimming took off 2 bases at V and 7 bases at J, with 18 bases between the two ends. The CDR3 length is 15 residues. CDR1 is GTSNPN and CDR2 is SVGIG in the germline V gene (reference sequence). The CDR3 spells CAWSLRDTRRNEQFF. Here the CDR3 DNA reads TGTGCCTGGAGTCTTCGGGACACCCGCAGGAATGAGCAGTTCTTC.

V and J are TRBV28 and TRBJ1-2, with D hard to call. The germline V and J ends were trimmed by 6 bases and 7 bases, with 15 bases remaining between them. CDR3 length: 13 residues. The germline V gene encodes CDR1 MDHEN and CDR2 SYDVKM. CDR3 nucleotides: TGTGCCAGCAGACGAAATGAAATCGGTGGCTACACCTTC. Translating gives CASRRNEIGGYTF.

This chain joins TRBV29-1 and TRBJ1-2; D is unresolved. Germline assignment: CDR1 SQVTM and CDR2 ANQGSEA. With 6 bases removed from V and 4 bases from J, the gap between germline ends came to 9 bases. The CDR3 has 11 residues. DNA for the CDR3: TGCAGCGTGTCCGCCCTCTATGGCTACACCTTC. It yields the protein CSVSALYGYTF.

The chain couples TRBV7-2 to TRBJ2-7, with 7 bases that match TRBD1. Germline lookup yields CDR1 SGHTA and CDR2 FQGNSA. V was clipped by 5 bases and J by 7 bases; unmatched bases: 5. The CDR3 sequence is 12 residues long. This chain's CDR3 is CASSQWDSEQYF. The CDR3 bases are TGTGCCAGCAGCCAATGGGACAGTGAGCAGTACTTC.

This chain links TRBV29-1 with TRBJ2-7; 7 positions agree with TRBD1. V was clipped by 2 bases and J by 2 bases; unmatched bases: 6. Germline V gene sequence: CDR1 SQVTM, CDR2 ANQGSEA. The CDR3 sequence is 14 residues long. CDR3 loop: CSVEPGQSTYEQYF. CDR3 DNA sequence: TGCAGCGTTGAACCGGGACAGAGCACCTACGAGCAGTACTTC.

This clone has a handful of counts. This rearrangement joins TRBV5-1 to TRBJ2-7, with 9 nucleotides matching TRBD2. The junction had 9 bases not matched to a gene; V was cut back by 4 bases and J by 4 bases. Germline V CDR1 and CDR2: SGHRS, YFSETQ. The CDR3 runs 15 residues. The CDR3 sequence is CASSPDPSGIYEQYF. CDR3 nucleotides: TGCGCCAGCAGCCCTGACCCTAGCGGGATTTACGAGCAGTACTTC.

The chain recombines TRBV28 with TRBJ1-4, with a weak D call TRBD1 (5 bases). The V end lost 7 bases, the J end lost 5 bases, and 8 bases lay between the germline ends. Germline loops: CDR1 MDHEN, CDR2 SYDVKM. CDR3 size: 12 residues. DNA for the CDR3: TGTGCCAGCAAGCGGGGGAATGAAAAACTGTTTTTT. Its protein product is CASKRGNEKLFF.

V usage is TRBV29-1 and J usage is TRBJ2-5; TRBD2 matches 8 bases. Germline CDR1 is SQVTM and CDR2 is ANQGSEA. V lost 4 bases, J lost 4 bases, and 5 bases stayed unmatched. This CDR3 is built from 13 residues. The CDR3 here is CSVASGSPETQYF. The DNA for the CDR3 is TGCAGCGTTGCCAGCGGGAGCCCAGAGACCCAGTACTTC.

This chain connects TRBV5-1 to TRBJ2-2; D not certain. In germline, CDR1 is SGHRS, CDR2 YFSETQ. The CDR3 is made up of 13 amino acids. V gave up 6 bases and J gave up 7 bases, with 13 bases separating them. The CDR3, as DNA: TGCGCCAGCACAGTTGGGTTCTACGGGGAGCTGTTTTTT. Protein: CASTVGFYGELFF.

This clone has a single count. This rearrangement joins TRBV4-2 to TRBJ2-3; 7 bases are a match to TRBD2. The V gene's germline CDR1 is LGHNA and CDR2 YNFKEQ. The trim removed 1 base at V and 3 bases at J, leaving 13 bases unmatched. The CDR3 totals 18 residues. CDR3 nucleotides: TGTGCCAGCAGCCAAGTGGGCCAACCGGGACTAATGACAGATACGCAGTATTTT. Residues: CASSQVGQPGLMTDTQYF.

This clone has a single count. The gene calls are TRBV29-1 and TRBJ1-1; a possible D gene is TRBD1 (6 bases). The germline V and J ends were trimmed by 8 bases and 0 bases, with 22 bases remaining between them. Germline V gene data show CDR1 as SQVTM and CDR2 as ANQGSEA. This CDR3 is built from 16 residues. The CDR3 bases are TGCAGCCCTAGAGAGGACAGCTGCTCCATGAACACTGAAGCTTTCTTT. Translated, it gives CSPREDSCSMNTEAFF.

This clone was seen a handful of times. The genes are TRBV10-2 and TRBJ2-1; D not certain. Trimming shortened V by 3 bases and J by 9 bases, and 6 bases separated the two germline ends. Germline V gene sequence: CDR1 WSHSY, CDR2 SAAADI. The CDR3 has 11 residues. The CDR3 protein is CASSDPIEQFF. The CDR3 DNA is TGCGCCAGCAGTGACCCAATTGAGCAGTTCTTC.

The V call is TRBV5-1, the J call TRBJ2-7; D is unresolved. The CDR3 totals 14 residues. Per germline, CDR1 SGHRS and CDR2 YFSETQ. Trimming stripped 1 base from V and 0 bases from J, with 8 bases between. This chain's CDR3 is CASSLKGGSYEQYF. The CDR3 DNA reads TGCGCCAGCAGCTTGAAGGGCGGCTCCTACGAGCAGTACTTC.

The V call is TRBV5-6, the J call TRBJ2-7; D is ambiguous. CDR1 is SGHDT and CDR2 is YYEEEE in the germline V gene. This CDR3 has 12 residues. V lost 5 bases, J lost 4 bases, and 10 bases lay in between. CDR3 bases: TGTGCCAGCAGACTCGAAGGGTACGAGCAGTACTTC. Amino acid sequence: CASRLEGYEQYF. Supplemented by reference TRBV5-6 and TRBJ2-7, the full variable domain reads DAGVTQSPTHLIKTRGQQVTLRCSPKSGHDTVSWYQQALGQGPQFIFQYYEEEERQRGNFPDRFSGHQFPNYSSELNVNALLLGDSALYLCASRLEGYEQYFGPGTRLTVT.

This clone was observed a handful of times. The V call is TRBV4-1, the J call TRBJ2-7; D may be TRBD1 (6 bases). The CDR3 spans 15 residues. Germline V gene data show CDR1 as MGHRA and CDR2 as YSYEKL. Trimming took 2 bases from V and 2 from J, leaving 13 bases between them. CDR3 sequence (DNA): TGCGCCAGCAGCCAATCCGGGACAAACACCTACGAGCAGTACTTC. Translation: CASSQSGTNTYEQYF.